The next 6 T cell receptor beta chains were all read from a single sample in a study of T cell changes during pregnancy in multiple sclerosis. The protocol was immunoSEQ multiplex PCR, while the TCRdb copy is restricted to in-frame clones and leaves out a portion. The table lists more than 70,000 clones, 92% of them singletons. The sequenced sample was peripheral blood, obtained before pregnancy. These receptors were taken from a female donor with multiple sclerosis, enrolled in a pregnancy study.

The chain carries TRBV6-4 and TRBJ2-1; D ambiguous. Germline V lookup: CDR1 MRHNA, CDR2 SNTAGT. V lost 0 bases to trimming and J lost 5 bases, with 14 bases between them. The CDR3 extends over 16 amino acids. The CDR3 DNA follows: TGTGCCAGCAGTGACTCGAGGAAAAGGAGTCACAATGAGCAGTTCTTC. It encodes CASSDSRKRSHNEQFF.

CDR3 sequence: CASSLEGLYDNEQFF. CDR3 DNA: TGCGCCAGCAGCTTGGAGGGACTCTATGACAATGAGCAGTTCTTC. V gene TRBV5-1 combines with J gene TRBJ2-1; possible D gene TRBD2, 6 bases. The CDR3 is 15 residues long. V shed 0 bases and J shed 5 bases, with 12 bases lying between them. Germline V gene data show CDR1 as SGHRS and CDR2 as YFSETQ. Looking up the rest from reference TRBV5-1 and TRBJ2-1 gives the full variable domain: KAGVTQTPRYLIKTRGQQVTLSCSPISGHRSVSWYQQTPGQGLQFLFEYFSETQRNKGNFPGRFSGRQFSNSRSEMNVSTLELGDSALYLCASSLEGLYDNEQFFGPGTRLTVL.

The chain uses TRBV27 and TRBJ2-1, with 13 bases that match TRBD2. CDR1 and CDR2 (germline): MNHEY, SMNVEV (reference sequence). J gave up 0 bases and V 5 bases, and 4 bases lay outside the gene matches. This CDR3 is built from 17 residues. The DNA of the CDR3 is TGTGCCAGCAGTATTCGGACTAGCGGGAGCTCCTACAATGAGCAGTTCTTC. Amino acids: CASSIRTSGSSYNEQFF.

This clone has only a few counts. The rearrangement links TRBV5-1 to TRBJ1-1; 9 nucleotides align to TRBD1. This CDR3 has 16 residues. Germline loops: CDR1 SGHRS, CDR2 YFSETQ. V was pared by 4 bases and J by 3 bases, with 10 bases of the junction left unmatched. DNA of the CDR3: TGCGCCAGCAGCGGCCAAACAGGGGGCGTTTACACTGAAGCTTTCTTT. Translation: CASSGQTGGVYTEAFF.

This CDR3 is CASSYGQGSYEQYF. CDR3 bases: TGTGCCAGTAGTTACGGACAGGGGAGTTACGAGCAGTACTTC. The J gene is TRBJ2-7, the V gene TRBV19, with 9 bases lining up with TRBD1. The germline CDR1 and CDR2 sequences are LNHDA and SQIVND (reference sequence). CDR3 size: 14 residues. V trimming: 5 bases; J trimming: 4 bases; junction bases outside the gene matches: 6.

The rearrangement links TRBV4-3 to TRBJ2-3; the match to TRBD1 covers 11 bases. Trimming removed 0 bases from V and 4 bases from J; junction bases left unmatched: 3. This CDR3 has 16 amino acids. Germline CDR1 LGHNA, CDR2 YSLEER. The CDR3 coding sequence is TGCGCCAGCAGCCAAGATCGGGGACAGGGGGCAGATACGCAGTATTTT. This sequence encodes CASSQDRGQGADTQYF.